Below, 26 T cell receptor beta chains from the same sample are listed, as sequenced in a study of PD-1 blockade in mismatch repair-deficient tumors. Sequencing used immunoSEQ multiplex PCR; TCRdb keeps in-frame clones, though not all of them. The sample includes 50,000 or so clones, more than 65% seen only once; the top ten take roughly 8.7%. This material consisted of peripheral blood, taken roughly 21 weeks after starting pembrolizumab. The receptor set was obtained from an adult with mismatch repair-deficient cancer.

The gene calls are TRBV2 and TRBJ1-4; D is unresolved. CDR1 and CDR2 (germline): SNHLY, FYNNEI. The CDR3 is made up of 14 amino acids. The germline V and J ends were trimmed by 6 bases and 0 bases, with 8 bases remaining between them. CDR3 loop: CASRRQATNEKLFF. For the CDR3, the DNA is TGTGCCAGCAGAAGACAAGCAACTAATGAAAAACTGTTTTTT.

This clone was found many times. This chain uses TRBV18 with TRBJ1-2; 8 nucleotides agree with TRBD1. The CDR3 length is 14 residues. J gave up 8 bases and V 0 bases, and 5 bases lay outside the gene matches. Germline V lookup: CDR1 KGHSH, CDR2 LQKENI. The CDR3 reads CASSPPSGGGGYTF. CDR3 nucleotides: TGTGCCAGCTCACCACCTTCAGGGGGCGGAGGCTACACCTTC.

This rearrangement joins TRBV7-9 to TRBJ2-1; possible D gene TRBD2, 6 bases. The CDR3 is made up of 15 amino acids. Trimming cost V 7 bases and J 5 bases, with 18 bases left between them. CDR1 is SEHNR and CDR2 is FQNEAQ in the germline V gene (reference sequence). For the CDR3, the DNA is TGTGCCAGCATCGAAACTAGCCTCCGGGACAATGAGCAGTTCTTC. It specifies CASIETSLRDNEQFF.

The chain uses TRBV30 and TRBJ2-3, with TRBD1 as a possible D gene (5 bases). There are 11 residues in the CDR3. Germline CDR1 is GTSNPN and CDR2 is SVGIG (reference sequence). CDR3 amino acids: CASEQDHTQYF. As DNA, the CDR3 is TGTGCATCCGAACAGGACCATACGCAGTATTTT.

The CDR3 coding sequence is TGTGCCAGCAGTTACTTCGGGACTACCTACGAGCAGTACTTC. Protein sequence: CASSYFGTTYEQYF. The chain has TRBV6-5 and TRBJ2-7, with 7 bases aligning to TRBD2. This CDR3 contains 14 residues. Germline lookup yields CDR1 MNHEY and CDR2 SVGAGI. Trimming at V came to 1 base and at J to 2 bases, leaving 2 bases not matched to a gene.

The chain is built from TRBV5-4 and TRBJ1-1; 9 bases line up with TRBD1. CDR3 length: 16 residues. Germline trimming cut 4 bases from V and 4 bases from J; bases unmatched to any gene: 11. The V gene's germline CDR1 is SGHNT and CDR2 YYREEE (reference sequence). CDR3 sequence (DNA): TGTGCCAGCAGCACCGGGACAGGGATCGTAGGCACTGAAGCTTTCTTT. This encodes CASSTGTGIVGTEAFF.

This clone has only one observation. This chain connects TRBV5-6 to TRBJ2-1; D could derive from TRBD1 or TRBD2 (5 bases each). V gave up 4 bases and J gave up 3 bases, with 11 bases separating them. Per the germline V gene, CDR1 is SGHDT and CDR2 is YYEEEE. The CDR3 has 14 amino acids. CDR3 in DNA: TGTGCCAGCAGCCTAGGGACCGTCTACAATGAGCAGTTCTTC. This translates into CASSLGTVYNEQFF. Full variable domain (outside the CDR3, taken from reference TRBV5-6 and TRBJ2-1): DAGVTQSPTHLIKTRGQQVTLRCSPKSGHDTVSWYQQALGQGPQFIFQYYEEEERQRGNFPDRFSGHQFPNYSSELNVNALLLGDSALYLCASSLGTVYNEQFFGPGTRLTVL.

CDR3 amino acids: CASSQDRGLEQYF. The CDR3 DNA reads as TGCGCCAGCAGCCAAGACAGGGGTCTCGAGCAGTACTTC. The V call is TRBV4-1, the J call TRBJ2-7, with D tentatively TRBD1 (6 bases). The germline V gene encodes CDR1 MGHRA and CDR2 YSYEKL. The CDR3 totals 13 residues. Trimming shortened V by 0 bases and J by 6 bases, and 9 bases separated the two germline ends.

The J gene is TRBJ1-2, the V gene TRBV6-6; no reliable D call. Between the trimmed V and J ends, which lost 0 bases and 8 bases, there was a span of 10 bases. The CDR3 contains 13 residues. CDR1 and CDR2 (germline): MNHNY, SVGAGI (reference sequence). The DNA of the CDR3 is TGTGCCAGCAGTTACTCATCGGGGAACGGCTACACCTTC. It is translated as CASSYSSGNGYTF.

The rearrangement links TRBV21-1 to TRBJ1-2. TRBV21-1 is a known pseudogene. This CDR3 is 15 amino acids long. CDR3 DNA sequence: TGTGCCAGCAGCAAATTGCGGGTCTCTAACTATGGCTACACCTTC. This translates into CASSKLRVSNYGYTF.

This sequence joins TRBV7-9 and TRBJ2-7, with 9 bases identical to TRBD1. The CDR3 runs to 14 residues. Germline V gene data show CDR1 as SEHNR and CDR2 as FQNEAQ (reference sequence). V was pared by 3 bases and J by 6 bases, with 6 bases of the junction left unmatched. For the CDR3, the DNA is TGTGCCAGCAGCTTTGGGACAGGGACTGGCGAGCAGTACTTC. It codes for CASSFGTGTGEQYF.

This clone has more than one count but fewer than ten. This chain links TRBV16 with TRBJ2-7, with 9 bases fitting TRBD1. V was clipped by 2 bases and J by 6 bases; unmatched bases: 5. The germline gives CDR1 KGHSY, CDR2 FQNENV. The CDR3 totals 14 residues. CDR3 amino acids: CASSQGTGRAEQYF. The DNA of the CDR3 is TGTGCCAGCAGCCAAGGGACAGGGAGGGCCGAGCAGTACTTC.

The chain carries TRBV9 and TRBJ1-1, with unresolved D. This CDR3 region has 14 residues. CDR1 and CDR2 from the germline V gene are SGDLS and YYNGEE. The V gene lost 3 bases and the J gene lost 1 base, with 10 bases spanning the gap. The CDR3 DNA is TGTGCCAGCAGCGCCGGAACAGCGAACACTGAAGCTTTCTTT. As protein: CASSAGTANTEAFF.

This clone was counted only a few times. The V call is TRBV5-6, the J call TRBJ1-1, with D uncertain. Trimming removed 4 bases from V and 3 bases from J, with 10 bases in between. The CDR3 runs to 13 residues. Germline V gives CDR1 SGHDT, CDR2 YYEEEE. CDR3 DNA sequence: TGTGCCAGCAGCCCTGACATTTACACTGAAGCTTTCTTT. This encodes CASSPDIYTEAFF.

V gene TRBV19 combines with J gene TRBJ2-2; D unresolved. The CDR3 is 13 amino acids. Germline V lookup: CDR1 LNHDA, CDR2 SQIVND (reference sequence). V was cut by 10 bases and J by 0 bases, with 9 bases left in between. The CDR3 reads CATFGANTGELFF. The CDR3 coding sequence is TGTGCCACCTTCGGAGCGAACACCGGGGAGCTGTTTTTT.

V and J are TRBV19 and TRBJ2-3; D possibly uses TRBD1 or TRBD2 (5 bases each). CDR3 size: 16 residues. Trimming took off 7 bases at V and 0 bases at J, with 17 bases between the two ends. The germline V gene encodes CDR1 LNHDA and CDR2 SQIVND (reference sequence). For the CDR3, the DNA is TGTGCCAGTACCCCCTATGGGACCCCAAGCACAGATACGCAGTATTTT. Residues: CASTPYGTPSTDTQYF. The full variable domain, completed using reference TRBV19 and TRBJ2-3, is DGGITQSPKYLFRKEGQNVTLSCEQNLNHDAMYWYRQDPGQGLRLIYYSQIVNDFQKGDIAEGYSVSREKKESFPLTVTSAQKNPTAFYLCASTPYGTPSTDTQYFGPGTRLTVL.

This chain connects TRBV7-2 to TRBJ2-5; 11 bases line up with TRBD2. Unmatched junction bases numbered 10, after V lost 5 bases and J lost 5 bases. This CDR3 contains 16 residues. The germline V gene encodes CDR1 SGHTA and CDR2 FQGNSA. CDR3 DNA sequence: TGTGCCAGCAGCCTAAGTAGCGGGAGGGCCAGGGAGACCCAGTACTTC. Protein product: CASSLSSGRARETQYF.

The chain couples TRBV19 to TRBJ1-5, with 12 bases aligning to TRBD1. The CDR3 sequence is 14 residues long. Germline CDR1 is LNHDA and CDR2 is SQIVND (reference sequence). V was pared by 8 bases and J by 7 bases, with 6 bases of the junction left unmatched. The CDR3 loop is CASSLGQGAQPQHF. In DNA, the CDR3 is TGTGCCAGTTCTCTGGGACAGGGGGCCCAGCCCCAGCATTTT.

V and J are TRBV21-1 and TRBJ2-1; TRBD1 reflects the table's D call only, with no check against the DNA. TRBV21-1 is shown as a pseudogene. There are 19 residues in the CDR3. The CDR3 is CASPGDYLRGQRSYNEQFF. CDR3 nucleotide sequence: TGTGCCAGCCCGGGAGATTACCTCAGGGGACAGCGCTCCTACAATGAGCAGTTCTTC.

This clone was detected only a few times. This chain connects TRBV14 to TRBJ2-2; D uncertain. This CDR3 is 13 amino acids long. V lost 2 bases and J 2 bases, leaving 3 bases between the germline ends. Germline V CDR1 and CDR2: SGHDN, FVKESK. CDR3 residues: CASSQLNTGELFF. Written as DNA, the CDR3 is TGTGCCAGCAGCCAACTAAACACCGGGGAGCTGTTTTTT.

The gene calls are TRBV9 and TRBJ1-1; D unclear. The CDR3 consists of 14 residues. Between the trimmed V and J ends, which lost 0 bases and 5 bases, there was a span of 11 bases. Germline assignment: CDR1 SGDLS and CDR2 YYNGEE. The CDR3 protein is CASSVEPGWTEAFF. The CDR3 nucleotides read TGTGCCAGCAGCGTAGAGCCGGGGTGGACTGAAGCTTTCTTT.

This chain uses TRBV18 with TRBJ1-1; 7 nucleotides align to TRBD1. V gave up 4 bases and J gave up 7 bases; unmatched junction bases: 3. The germline V gene encodes CDR1 KGHSH and CDR2 LQKENI. CDR3 size: 12 residues. The CDR3 nucleotides read TGTGCCAGCTCACAGGGGGACAGTGAAGCTTTCTTT. Amino acid sequence: CASSQGDSEAFF.

The chain carries TRBV16 and TRBJ2-3, with 9 bases fitting TRBD1. There are 18 residues in the CDR3. The germline V gene has CDR1 KGHSY and CDR2 FQNENV. Unmatched junction bases numbered 12, after V lost 3 bases and J lost 2 bases. The CDR3 protein is CASSHRDRESPDTDTQYF. CDR3 coding DNA: TGTGCCAGCAGCCACCGGGACAGGGAAAGTCCAGACACAGATACGCAGTATTTT.

The chain joins TRBV12-5 to TRBJ2-2, with TRBD1 matching over 9 bases. The CDR3 runs 17 residues. From germline, CDR1 is LGHNT and CDR2 FRNRAP. J lost 0 bases, V lost 4 bases, and 6 bases had no gene match. Here the CDR3 reads CASGSPTGGANTGELFF. The CDR3 DNA follows: TGTGCTAGTGGTTCCCCTACAGGGGGCGCGAACACCGGGGAGCTGTTTTTT. The full variable domain, its missing parts supplied by reference TRBV12-5 and TRBJ2-2, is DARVTQTPRHKVTEMGQEVTMRCQPILGHNTVFWYRQTMMQGLELLAYFRNRAPLDDSGMPKDRFSAEMPDATLATLKIQPSEPRDSAVYFCASGSPTGGANTGELFFGEGSRLTVL.

This clone was seen just once. The rearrangement uses TRBV6-1 and TRBJ1-5; D unresolved. Germline V gives CDR1 MNHNS, CDR2 SASEGT. This CDR3 has 15 residues. The ends were cut back, 2 bases at V and 4 bases at J, with 12 bases in the middle. The CDR3 DNA is TGTGCCAGCAGTGAAAACACAGCCTTGAATCAGCCCCAGCATTTT. This gives the protein CASSENTALNQPQHF.

The chain combines TRBV5-1 with TRBJ2-5; D gene unclear. In germline, CDR1 is SGHRS, CDR2 YFSETQ. The CDR3 is 13 residues long. Between the trimmed V and J ends, which lost 0 bases and 2 bases, there was a span of 5 bases. CDR3 sequence (DNA): TGCGCCAGCAGCTTGGAACTGCAAGAGACCCAGTACTTC. Its translation is CASSLELQETQYF.